This T cell receptor beta chain emerged from a study of lymphopenia after photon versus proton radiotherapy. The CDR3 length is 17 residues. Germline V gene sequence: CDR1 SGDLS, CDR2 YYNGEE. Trimming removed 0 bases from V and 3 bases from J, with 15 bases in between. Here immunoSEQ multiplex PCR was the method, and the copy in TCRdb shows in-frame clones only, minus some. The sample holds roughly 30,000 clones, approximately 90% seen once. The TCR was taken from a woman in her sixties with cholangiocarcinoma. Some clones in this sample may be carry-over from other donors' samples. The input for sequencing was peripheral blood, taken from a patient treated with proton-based radiotherapy. The chain carries TRBV9 and TRBJ2-2; D is possibly TRBD2 (5 bases). The DNA of the CDR3 is TGTGCCAGCAGCGTAGCCCGTGAGGGAGTTTACACCGGGGAGCTGTTTTTT. Translating gives CASSVAREGVYTGELFF.